The 15 T cell receptor beta chains reported below all come from one sample, sequenced in a study of T cell responses to AZD1222 COVID-19 vaccine. The table came from immunoSEQ multiplex PCR; TCRdb's copy has only in-frame clones and leaves some out. The sample shows about 150,000 clones, more than 85% of them seen only once. The sample was peripheral blood, taken on day 0 of AZD1222 vaccination. Receptors originate from an adult in good health.

This clone showed up just once. This sequence joins TRBV18 and TRBJ1-3; D is perhaps TRBD1 (5 bases). This CDR3 spans 14 amino acids. V lost 2 bases, J lost 0 bases, and 5 bases lay in between. Per the germline V gene, CDR1 is KGHSH and CDR2 is LQKENI. CDR3 amino acids: CASSPGGSGNTIYF. DNA of the CDR3: TGTGCCAGCTCACCAGGGGGCTCTGGAAACACCATATATTTT.

The chain joins TRBV11-3 to TRBJ2-1; D could derive from TRBD1 or TRBD2 (6 bases each). The CDR3 length is 15 residues. Germline CDR1 SGHNT, CDR2 YENEEA. V gave up 5 bases and J gave up 8 bases, with 19 bases separating them. The chain's CDR3 is CASSLGWRGSDEQFF. CDR3 bases: TGTGCCAGCAGCCTAGGGTGGAGGGGGAGCGATGAGCAGTTCTTC. Drawing the rest from reference TRBV11-3 and TRBJ2-1, the complete variable domain is EAGVVQSPRYKIIEKKQPVAFWCNPISGHNTLYWYLQNLGQGPELLIRYENEEAVDDSQLPKDRFSAERLKGVDSTLKIQPAELGDSAVYLCASSLGWRGSDEQFFGPGTRLTVL.

V gene TRBV10-3 combines with J gene TRBJ2-7; no reliable D call. This CDR3 comprises 14 residues. Germline V lookup: CDR1 ENHRY, CDR2 SYGVKD. V was clipped by 0 bases and J by 2 bases, with 8 bases between them. CDR3 sequence (DNA): TGTGCCATCAGTGAGTCCGCAGCGACCTACGAGCAGTACTTC. It translates to CAISESAATYEQYF.

The chain combines TRBV6-5 with TRBJ2-7; 7 bases align to TRBD1. The V gene end was trimmed by 4 bases and the J gene end by 4 bases; junction bases not matched to a gene: 4. The germline gives CDR1 MNHEY, CDR2 SVGAGI. There are 13 residues in the CDR3. CDR3 DNA sequence: TGTGCCAGCAGTTCGACAGGGAAGTACGAGCAGTACTTC. It encodes CASSSTGKYEQYF.

This chain uses TRBV7-3 with TRBJ2-1; possibly TRBD2 for D (6 bases). Trimming removed 4 bases from V and 9 bases from J, with 16 bases in between. Germline-derived CDR1 and CDR2 are SGHTA and FQGTGA. CDR3 size: 14 residues. The CDR3 bases are TGTGCCAGCAGCTCGACGACTAGACGAGGTGAGCAGTTCTTC. It encodes CASSSTTRRGEQFF.

This rearrangement joins TRBV7-2 to TRBJ1-6; TRBD1 agrees at 10 bases. Trimming took 7 bases from V and 8 from J; bases not matched to a gene: 11. This CDR3 spans 16 amino acids. Germline CDR1 SGHTA, CDR2 FQGNSA. The CDR3 protein is CASKNPGQGLDSPLHF. The CDR3 DNA reads as TGTGCCAGCAAAAATCCGGGACAGGGGCTGGATTCACCCCTCCACTTT.

Only a few counts were recorded for this clone. V and J are TRBV11-3 and TRBJ2-3; no reliable D call. Germline CDR1 is SGHNT and CDR2 is YENEEA. This CDR3 is 16 amino acids long. V shed 1 base and J shed 0 bases, with 11 bases lying between them. In DNA form, the CDR3 reads TGTGCCAGCAGCTTAGGACGCGTTACGAGCACAGATACGCAGTATTTT. Translation: CASSLGRVTSTDTQYF.

The chain links TRBV7-9 to TRBJ2-3; D call uncertain. Germline V gene data show CDR1 as SEHNR and CDR2 as FQNEAQ (reference sequence). The CDR3 loop spans 13 amino acids. Trimming cost V 4 bases and J 0 bases, with 5 bases left between them. The CDR3 bases are TGTGCCAGCAGCTCAGTCAGCACAGATACGCAGTATTTT. Translation gives CASSSVSTDTQYF.

This sequence joins TRBV29-1 and TRBJ2-1; D might be TRBD2 (6 bases). Trimming took off 3 bases at V and 3 bases at J, with 18 bases between the two ends. This CDR3 is 16 amino acids long. Per germline, CDR1 SQVTM and CDR2 ANQGSEA. The CDR3 reads CSVDGRWRGHYNEQFF. The CDR3 DNA reads TGCAGCGTTGATGGGAGGTGGAGGGGCCACTACAATGAGCAGTTCTTC.

The CDR3 bases are TGTGCCAGTAGTGCCTCCGGGACTAGCGGCTCCTACAATGAGCAGTTCTTC. This sequence encodes CASSASGTSGSYNEQFF. The chain uses TRBV19 and TRBJ2-1; the match to TRBD2 covers 11 bases. Trimming took 5 bases from V and 0 from J; bases not matched to a gene: 6. CDR1 and CDR2 from the germline V gene are LNHDA and SQIVND (reference sequence). The CDR3 contains 17 residues. The whole variable domain, filled in from reference TRBV19 and TRBJ2-1, reads DGGITQSPKYLFRKEGQNVTLSCEQNLNHDAMYWYRQDPGQGLRLIYYSQIVNDFQKGDIAEGYSVSREKKESFPLTVTSAQKNPTAFYLCASSASGTSGSYNEQFFGPGTRLTVL.

V and J are TRBV11-2 and TRBJ2-7, with 9 positions matching TRBD1. This CDR3 comprises 13 residues. Germline V gene lookup returns CDR1 SGHAT and CDR2 FQNNGV. V lost 10 bases to trimming and J lost 5 bases; unmatched junction nucleotides: 9. The CDR3 loop reads CATLRDRVDEQYF. The CDR3 bases are TGTGCCACGCTCCGGGACAGGGTCGACGAGCAGTACTTC.

The chain links TRBV13 to TRBJ2-3; either TRBD1 or TRBD2 may supply D (5 bases each). The V gene lost 5 bases and the J gene lost 0 bases, with 15 bases spanning the gap. The CDR3 contains 16 residues. CDR1 is PRHDT and CDR2 is FYEKMQ in the germline V gene (reference sequence). As DNA, the CDR3 is TGTGCCAGCAGCACCTCGGGGCGGACCAGCACAGATACGCAGTATTTT. The encoded protein is CASSTSGRTSTDTQYF.

J is TRBJ1-5 and V is TRBV27; a weak D match, TRBD1 (5 bases). The V and J ends lost 8 bases and 0 bases respectively, with 14 bases between them. The CDR3 contains 15 residues. From germline, CDR1 is MNHEY and CDR2 SMNVEV (reference sequence). This CDR3 reads CASRSGVISNQPQHF. Written as DNA, the CDR3 is TGTGCCAGCCGATCGGGGGTCATTAGCAATCAGCCCCAGCATTTT.

In this sample, this clone turned up a few times. V usage is TRBV28 and J usage is TRBJ2-7; 10 bases match TRBD2. The CDR3 consists of 17 residues. Germline V lookup: CDR1 MDHEN, CDR2 SYDVKM. V lost 4 bases to trimming and J lost 3 bases; unmatched junction nucleotides: 12. The CDR3 sequence: CASSSLFLAGGFYEQYF. The DNA of the CDR3 is TGTGCCAGCAGTTCCCTGTTTTTAGCGGGAGGATTCTACGAGCAGTACTTC.

V and J are TRBV2 and TRBJ1-5; D call uncertain. The V gene lost 8 bases and the J gene lost 4 bases, with 12 bases spanning the gap. The CDR3 loop spans 13 amino acids. CDR1 SNHLY and CDR2 FYNNEI come from the germline V gene. CDR3 protein: CASGRLPNQPQHF. Here the CDR3 DNA reads TGTGCCAGCGGGCGTCTACCAAATCAGCCCCAGCATTTT.